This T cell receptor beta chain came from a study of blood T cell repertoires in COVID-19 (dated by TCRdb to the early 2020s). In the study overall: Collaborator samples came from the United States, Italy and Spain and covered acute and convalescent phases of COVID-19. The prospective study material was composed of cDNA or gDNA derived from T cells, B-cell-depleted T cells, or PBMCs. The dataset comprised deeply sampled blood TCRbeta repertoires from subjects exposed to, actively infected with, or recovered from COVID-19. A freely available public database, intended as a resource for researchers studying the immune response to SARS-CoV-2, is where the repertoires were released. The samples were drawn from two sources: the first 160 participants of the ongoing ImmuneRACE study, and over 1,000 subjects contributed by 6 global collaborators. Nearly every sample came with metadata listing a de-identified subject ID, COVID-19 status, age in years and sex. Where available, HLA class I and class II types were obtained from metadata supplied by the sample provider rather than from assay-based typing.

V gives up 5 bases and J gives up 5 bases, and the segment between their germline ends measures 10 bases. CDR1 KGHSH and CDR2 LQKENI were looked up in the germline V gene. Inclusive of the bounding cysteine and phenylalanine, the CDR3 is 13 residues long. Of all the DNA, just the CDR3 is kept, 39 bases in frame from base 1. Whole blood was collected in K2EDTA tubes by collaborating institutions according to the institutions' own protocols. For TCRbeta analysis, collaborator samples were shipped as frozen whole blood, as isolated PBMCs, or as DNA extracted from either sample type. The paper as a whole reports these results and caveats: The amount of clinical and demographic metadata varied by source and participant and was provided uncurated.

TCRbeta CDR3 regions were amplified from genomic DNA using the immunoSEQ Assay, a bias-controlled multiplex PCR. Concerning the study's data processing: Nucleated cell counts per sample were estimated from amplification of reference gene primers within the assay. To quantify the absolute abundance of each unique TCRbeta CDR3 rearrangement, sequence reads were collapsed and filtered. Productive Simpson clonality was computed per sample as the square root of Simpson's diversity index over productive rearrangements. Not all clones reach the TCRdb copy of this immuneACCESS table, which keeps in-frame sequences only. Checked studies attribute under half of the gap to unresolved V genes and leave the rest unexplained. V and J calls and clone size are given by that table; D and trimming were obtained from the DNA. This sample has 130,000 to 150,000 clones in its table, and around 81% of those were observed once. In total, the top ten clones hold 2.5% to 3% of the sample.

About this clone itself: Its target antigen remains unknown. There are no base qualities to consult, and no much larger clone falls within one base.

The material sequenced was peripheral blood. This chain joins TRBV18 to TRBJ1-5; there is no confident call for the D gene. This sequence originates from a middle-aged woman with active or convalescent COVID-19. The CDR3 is CASSIRSDQPQHF. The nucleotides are TGTGCCAGCTCAATCCGATCAGATCAGCCCCAGCATTTT.